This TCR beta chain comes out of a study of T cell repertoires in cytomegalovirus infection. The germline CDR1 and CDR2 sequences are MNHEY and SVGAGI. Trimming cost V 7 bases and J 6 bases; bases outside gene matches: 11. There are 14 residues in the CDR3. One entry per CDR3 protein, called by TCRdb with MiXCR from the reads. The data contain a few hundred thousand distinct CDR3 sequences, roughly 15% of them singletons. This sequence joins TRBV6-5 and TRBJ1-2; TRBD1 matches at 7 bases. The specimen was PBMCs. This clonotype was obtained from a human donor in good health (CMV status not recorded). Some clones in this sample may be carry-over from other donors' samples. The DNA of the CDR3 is TGTGCCAGCACGGGTGGAGGGGGCAAAAATGGCTACACCTTC. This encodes CASTGGGGKNGYTF.